This T cell receptor (beta chain) was sequenced during a study of molecular identifiers for immune sequencing clone quantification. As for the study in general: Four of five splits of RNA from about 19,000 or 110,000 naive CD8 cells were sequenced in replicates.

The germline CDR1 and CDR2 sequences are DFQATT and SNEGSKA (reference sequence). This CDR3 is built from 14 residues. The germline V and J ends were trimmed by 0 bases and 2 bases, with 11 bases remaining between them. As to this clonotype: A much larger clone is a single base away; this may be a read error.

TCRdb fed the PCR reads into MiXCR, producing one record per CDR3 protein. The data show approximately 90,000 distinct CDR3 sequences, roughly a fifth seen once. The chain links TRBV20-1 to TRBJ2-7; D is possibly TRBD2 (5 bases). The specimen sequenced was naive CD8+ T cells from blood, with Jurkat cell RNA spiked in. Documented subset: FACS-sorted CD8+CD4-CCR7+CD45RA+ naive T cells. The sequence was collected from a human donor in good health. Some libraries in this study had Jurkat cell RNA spiked in. The CDR3 coding sequence is TGCAGTGCTAGAGATGCGGGTGCAGCCTACGAGCAGTACTTC. Protein sequence: CSARDAGAAYEQYF.